Listed below are T cell receptor beta chains from one sample, sequenced in a study of OX40 agonist ivuxolimab in advanced cancers. Clones were sequenced by immunoSEQ multiplex PCR, and TCRdb holds only the in-frame ones, with some missing. The sample lists 25,000 to 40,000 clones, about four fifths occurring once. The source material was CD4+ or CD8+ T cells sorted from blood, sampled in a trial of the OX40 agonist ivuxolimab. The receptors shown here come from an adult with an advanced solid tumor such as melanoma, head and neck, liver or kidney cancer. Each CDR3 is given with its conserved first and last residue. The order of the fields is D gene, V gene, clone size, J gene, CDR3 protein, CDR3 DNA. D genes are given only for firm matches. Part of the rows lack a size; the others show once, few, many or a class for expanded clones.

d_call: -
v_call: TRBV5-1
clone_size: -
j_call: TRBJ1-2
cdr3_aa: CASSWDSWGYTF
cdr3_nt: TGCGCCAGCAGCTGGGACTCCTGGGGCTACACCTTC

d_call: TRBD2
v_call: TRBV27
clone_size: -
j_call: TRBJ2-1
cdr3_aa: CASSLATSGTNNEQFF
cdr3_nt: TGTGCCAGCAGTTTAGCGACTAGCGGGACTAACAATGAGCAGTTCTTC

d_call: TRBD2
v_call: TRBV28
clone_size: -
j_call: TRBJ2-2
cdr3_aa: CASSLLSSGGPNTGELFF
cdr3_nt: TGTGCCAGCAGTTTATTGTCTAGCGGGGGGCCTAACACCGGGGAGCTGTTTTTT

d_call: -
v_call: TRBV13
clone_size: -
j_call: TRBJ1-5
cdr3_aa: CASSLGISNQPQHF
cdr3_nt: TGTGCCAGCAGCTTAGGGATTAGCAATCAGCCCCAGCATTTT

d_call: TRBD2
v_call: TRBV14
clone_size: -
j_call: TRBJ2-3
cdr3_aa: CASSPRGLAGGPIDTQYF
cdr3_nt: TGTGCCAGCAGCCCCCGGGGACTAGCGGGAGGGCCAATAGATACGCAGTATTTT

d_call: -
v_call: TRBV4-2
clone_size: -
j_call: TRBJ1-3
cdr3_aa: CASSPRVTWDTIYF
cdr3_nt: TGTGCCAGCAGCCCAAGAGTCACATGGGACACCATATATTTT

d_call: TRBD1
v_call: TRBV7-3
clone_size: few
j_call: TRBJ2-5
cdr3_aa: CASSLGQGLYQETQYF
cdr3_nt: TGTGCCAGCAGCTTAGGACAGGGACTGTACCAAGAGACCCAGTACTTC

d_call: TRBD1
v_call: TRBV7-9
clone_size: once
j_call: TRBJ2-7
cdr3_aa: CASSLKGQGAGEQYF
cdr3_nt: TGTGCCAGCAGCTTAAAGGGACAGGGGGCGGGCGAGCAGTACTTC

d_call: -
v_call: TRBV4-1
clone_size: -
j_call: TRBJ2-1
cdr3_aa: CASTTTRGWDNEQFF
cdr3_nt: TGCGCCAGCACCACTACTAGGGGCTGGGACAATGAGCAGTTCTTC

d_call: -
v_call: TRBV29-1
clone_size: -
j_call: TRBJ2-7
cdr3_aa: CSVETDTKQAAYEQYF
cdr3_nt: TGCAGCGTTGAAACGGACACCAAACAGGCAGCCTACGAGCAGTACTTC

d_call: TRBD1
v_call: TRBV5-1
clone_size: -
j_call: TRBJ1-1
cdr3_aa: CASSGTGENTEAFF
cdr3_nt: TGCGCCAGCAGCGGGACAGGCGAGAACACTGAAGCTTTCTTT

d_call: -
v_call: TRBV2
clone_size: -
j_call: TRBJ1-1
cdr3_aa: CASSEGGGTEAFF
cdr3_nt: TGTGCCAGCAGTGAAGGGGGGGGGACTGAAGCTTTCTTT

d_call: -
v_call: TRBV4-1
clone_size: -
j_call: TRBJ2-2
cdr3_aa: CASSQDHGTGELFF
cdr3_nt: TGCGCCAGCAGCCAAGATCACGGGACCGGGGAGCTGTTTTTT

d_call: TRBD2
v_call: TRBV4-1
clone_size: -
j_call: TRBJ2-7
cdr3_aa: CASSQALAGTYEQYF
cdr3_nt: TGCGCCAGCAGCCAAGCACTAGCGGGGACCTACGAGCAGTACTTC

d_call: -
v_call: TRBV6-4
clone_size: -
j_call: TRBJ2-3
cdr3_aa: CASSDSRGGGTDTQYF
cdr3_nt: TGTGCCAGCAGTGACTCGAGAGGGGGTGGCACAGATACGCAGTATTTT

d_call: TRBD1
v_call: TRBV27
clone_size: -
j_call: TRBJ1-4
cdr3_aa: CASSSGTGGEKLFF
cdr3_nt: TGTGCCAGCAGTTCCGGGACAGGGGGCGAAAAACTGTTTTTT

d_call: -
v_call: TRBV4-3
clone_size: -
j_call: TRBJ1-2
cdr3_aa: CASSQGARNGYTF
cdr3_nt: TGCGCCAGCAGCCAAGGTGCCAGGAATGGCTACACCTTC

d_call: -
v_call: TRBV2
clone_size: -
j_call: TRBJ2-1
cdr3_aa: CATGAGPQFF
cdr3_nt: TGTGCCACAGGGGCGGGACCGCAGTTCTTC

d_call: TRBD1
v_call: TRBV7-9
clone_size: -
j_call: TRBJ2-1
cdr3_aa: CASSFRDRGDNEQFF
cdr3_nt: TGTGCCAGCAGCTTCCGGGACAGGGGGGACAATGAGCAGTTCTTC

d_call: -
v_call: TRBV27
clone_size: -
j_call: TRBJ2-3
cdr3_aa: CASSLWTDTDTQYF
cdr3_nt: TGTGCCAGCAGTTTATGGACTGACACAGATACGCAGTATTTT

d_call: TRBD1
v_call: TRBV13
clone_size: -
j_call: TRBJ2-7
cdr3_aa: CASSPQDRGCEQYF
cdr3_nt: TGTGCCAGCAGCCCTCAGGACAGGGGCTGCGAGCAGTACTTC

d_call: -
v_call: TRBV27
clone_size: -
j_call: TRBJ1-2
cdr3_aa: CASSGHISYGYTF
cdr3_nt: TGTGCCAGCAGTGGCCACATAAGCTATGGCTACACCTTC

d_call: TRBD2
v_call: TRBV6-4
clone_size: -
j_call: TRBJ2-1
cdr3_aa: CASSGLAAYAPNNEQFF
cdr3_nt: TGTGCCAGCAGCGGACTAGCGGCCTACGCACCAAACAATGAGCAGTTCTTC

d_call: TRBD2
v_call: TRBV4-3
clone_size: -
j_call: TRBJ2-1
cdr3_aa: CASRPTSGGENNEQFF
cdr3_nt: TGCGCCAGCCGCCCGACTAGCGGGGGGGAGAACAATGAGCAGTTCTTC

d_call: -
v_call: TRBV7-8
clone_size: -
j_call: TRBJ2-5
cdr3_aa: CASSFLPEGKTQYF
cdr3_nt: TGTGCCAGCAGCTTTCTCCCCGAGGGGAAGACCCAGTACTTC

d_call: TRBD1
v_call: TRBV19
clone_size: -
j_call: TRBJ2-3
cdr3_aa: CASTEDRGEKDTQYF
cdr3_nt: TGTGCCAGTACCGAGGACAGGGGGGAAAAAGATACGCAGTATTTT

d_call: -
v_call: TRBV11-2
clone_size: -
j_call: TRBJ1-2
cdr3_aa: CASTDEGYTF
cdr3_nt: TGTGCCAGCACCGACGAGGGCTACACCTTC

d_call: -
v_call: TRBV7-9
clone_size: -
j_call: TRBJ2-7
cdr3_aa: CASSPGRLTEQYF
cdr3_nt: TGTGCCAGCAGCCCAGGGAGGCTTACGGAGCAGTACTTC

d_call: -
v_call: TRBV4-1
clone_size: -
j_call: TRBJ1-6
cdr3_aa: CASSQVRVFNSPLHF
cdr3_nt: TGCGCCAGCAGCCAAGTCCGGGTATTTAATTCACCCCTCCACTTT

d_call: -
v_call: TRBV9
clone_size: -
j_call: TRBJ1-4
cdr3_aa: CASSVGTDETNEKLFF
cdr3_nt: TGTGCCAGCAGCGTAGGGACGGACGAGACTAATGAAAAACTGTTTTTT

d_call: TRBD1
v_call: TRBV6-5
clone_size: few
j_call: TRBJ2-7
cdr3_aa: CASSYFGGRGPYEQYF
cdr3_nt: TGTGCCAGCAGTTACTTCGGGGGCAGGGGGCCCTACGAGCAGTACTTC

d_call: -
v_call: TRBV19
clone_size: -
j_call: TRBJ2-5
cdr3_aa: CASSIVGRQETQYF
cdr3_nt: TGTGCCAGTAGTATAGTGGGCAGACAAGAGACCCAGTACTTC

d_call: TRBD1
v_call: TRBV6-5
clone_size: few
j_call: TRBJ1-6
cdr3_aa: CASSRTGLNSPLHF
cdr3_nt: TGTGCCAGCAGCCGGACAGGGCTGAATTCACCCCTCCACTTT

d_call: -
v_call: TRBV29-1
clone_size: -
j_call: TRBJ1-4
cdr3_aa: CSVELRGGNEKLFF
cdr3_nt: TGCAGCGTTGAATTGAGAGGGGGTAACGAAAAACTGTTTTTT

d_call: -
v_call: TRBV27
clone_size: -
j_call: TRBJ2-1
cdr3_aa: CASRTTSFEQFF
cdr3_nt: TGTGCCAGCAGAACAACTAGTTTTGAGCAGTTCTTC

d_call: TRBD2
v_call: TRBV11-2
clone_size: -
j_call: TRBJ2-5
cdr3_aa: CASSLDFSGGEETQYF
cdr3_nt: TGTGCCAGCAGCTTAGATTTTAGCGGGGGCGAAGAGACCCAGTACTTC

d_call: TRBD2
v_call: TRBV7-9
clone_size: -
j_call: TRBJ2-3
cdr3_aa: CASSLGTSGQYF
cdr3_nt: TGTGCCAGCAGCTTAGGGACTAGCGGGCAGTATTTT

d_call: TRBD2
v_call: TRBV6-1
clone_size: -
j_call: TRBJ2-1
cdr3_aa: CASSETPGLVTTEQFF
cdr3_nt: TGTGCCAGCAGTGAAACCCCGGGACTAGTAACGACTGAGCAGTTCTTC

d_call: -
v_call: TRBV10-2
clone_size: -
j_call: TRBJ1-6
cdr3_aa: CASRVGGQALHF
cdr3_nt: TGCGCCAGCAGGGTCGGGGGTCAGGCCCTCCACTTT

d_call: TRBD1
v_call: TRBV5-1
clone_size: -
j_call: TRBJ1-1
cdr3_aa: CASSADRGDTEAFF
cdr3_nt: TGCGCCAGCAGCGCCGACAGGGGGGACACTGAAGCTTTCTTT

d_call: -
v_call: TRBV10-2
clone_size: -
j_call: TRBJ2-7
cdr3_aa: CASSDREKYEQYF
cdr3_nt: TGCGCCAGCAGTGACCGGGAGAAGTACGAGCAGTACTTC

d_call: -
v_call: TRBV11-2
clone_size: -
j_call: TRBJ1-1
cdr3_aa: CASSPYLAINTEAFF
cdr3_nt: TGTGCCAGCAGCCCTTACCTGGCTATTAACACTGAAGCTTTCTTT

d_call: -
v_call: TRBV30
clone_size: -
j_call: TRBJ1-1
cdr3_aa: CVVRTMNTEAFF
cdr3_nt: TGTGTGGTCAGGACGATGAACACTGAAGCTTTCTTT

d_call: TRBD2
v_call: TRBV4-1
clone_size: few
j_call: TRBJ2-5
cdr3_aa: CASSQERGGQETQYF
cdr3_nt: TGCGCCAGCAGCCAAGAGCGGGGGGGCCAAGAGACCCAGTACTTC

d_call: TRBD2
v_call: TRBV4-3
clone_size: -
j_call: TRBJ2-1
cdr3_aa: CASSQEEAGVYNEQFF
cdr3_nt: TGCGCCAGCAGCCAAGAAGAGGCGGGGGTCTACAATGAGCAGTTCTTC

d_call: TRBD1
v_call: TRBV6-1
clone_size: -
j_call: TRBJ2-5
cdr3_aa: CTLSGGGEETQYF
cdr3_nt: TGTACACTTTCAGGGGGCGGGGAAGAGACCCAGTACTTC

d_call: -
v_call: TRBV29-1
clone_size: -
j_call: TRBJ2-5
cdr3_aa: CSVRLAYQETQYF
cdr3_nt: TGCAGCGTTCGCCTAGCGTATCAAGAGACCCAGTACTTC

d_call: TRBD2
v_call: TRBV7-8
clone_size: -
j_call: TRBJ2-3
cdr3_aa: CASSLGGGRSTDTQYF
cdr3_nt: TGTGCCAGCAGCTTGGGCGGGGGGCGGAGCACAGATACGCAGTATTTT

d_call: -
v_call: TRBV4-1
clone_size: -
j_call: TRBJ1-1
cdr3_aa: CASSFGSAEAFF
cdr3_nt: TGCGCCAGCAGCTTCGGGTCGGCTGAAGCTTTCTTT

d_call: -
v_call: TRBV15
clone_size: -
j_call: TRBJ2-1
cdr3_aa: CATSRVRSGSYNEQFF
cdr3_nt: TGTGCCACCAGCAGAGTAAGGAGCGGTTCCTACAATGAGCAGTTCTTC

d_call: -
v_call: TRBV6-6
clone_size: -
j_call: TRBJ1-2
cdr3_aa: CASSPQHGYTF
cdr3_nt: TGTGCCAGCAGCCCACAGCATGGCTACACCTTC

d_call: -
v_call: TRBV9
clone_size: once
j_call: TRBJ2-7
cdr3_aa: CASSGGDGYEQYF
cdr3_nt: TGTGCCAGCAGCGGGGGAGACGGGTACGAGCAGTACTTC

d_call: -
v_call: TRBV5-6
clone_size: -
j_call: TRBJ1-2
cdr3_aa: CASSLGVAQGTF
cdr3_nt: -